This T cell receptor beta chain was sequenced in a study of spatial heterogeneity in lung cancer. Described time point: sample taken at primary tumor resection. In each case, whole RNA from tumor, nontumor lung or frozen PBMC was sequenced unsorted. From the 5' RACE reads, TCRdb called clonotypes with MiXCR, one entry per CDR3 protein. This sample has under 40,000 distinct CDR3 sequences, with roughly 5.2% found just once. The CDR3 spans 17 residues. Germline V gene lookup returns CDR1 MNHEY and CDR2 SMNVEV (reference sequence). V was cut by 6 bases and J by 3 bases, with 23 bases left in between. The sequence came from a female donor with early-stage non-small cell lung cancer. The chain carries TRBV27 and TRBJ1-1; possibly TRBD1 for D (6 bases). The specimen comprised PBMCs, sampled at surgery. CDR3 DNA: TGTGCCAGCAGCGCTTATATGGGAGGGGGTTCGGACACTGAAGCTTTCTTT. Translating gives CASSAYMGGGSDTEAFF.